This T cell receptor (beta chain) was found in a study of CD8+ T cells in alopecia areata. This CDR3 has 15 residues. V was shortened by 1 base and J by 8 bases, with 18 bases between the two germline ends. The germline V gene has CDR1 SQVTM and CDR2 ANQGSEA. RNA was isolated and reverse transcribed to cDNA, the sequencing template. The assay was immunoSEQ multiplex PCR, and TCRdb's table has in-frame clones only and misses some. Among approximately 59,000 clones listed, about 44% were seen once. The sequencing used CD8+ T cells sorted from blood, collected at week 0. The gene calls are TRBV29-1 and TRBJ2-1; D might be TRBD2 (6 bases). The clonotype was recovered from a human donor with alopecia areata. The CDR3 here is CSVEGRGHLMDEQFF. The DNA of the CDR3 is TGCAGCGTTGAAGGGAGGGGCCATCTGATGGATGAGCAGTTCTTC.